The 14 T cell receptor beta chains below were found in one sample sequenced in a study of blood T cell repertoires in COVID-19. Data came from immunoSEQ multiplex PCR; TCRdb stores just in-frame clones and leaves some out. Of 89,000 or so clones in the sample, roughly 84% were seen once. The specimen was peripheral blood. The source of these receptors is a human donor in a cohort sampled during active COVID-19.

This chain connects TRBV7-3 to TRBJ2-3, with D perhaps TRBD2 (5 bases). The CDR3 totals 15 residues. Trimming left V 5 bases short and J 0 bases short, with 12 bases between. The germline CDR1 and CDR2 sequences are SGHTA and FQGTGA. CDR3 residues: CASSPGGHSTDTQYF. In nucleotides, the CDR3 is TGTGCCAGCAGCCCCGGCGGGCACAGCACAGATACGCAGTATTTT.

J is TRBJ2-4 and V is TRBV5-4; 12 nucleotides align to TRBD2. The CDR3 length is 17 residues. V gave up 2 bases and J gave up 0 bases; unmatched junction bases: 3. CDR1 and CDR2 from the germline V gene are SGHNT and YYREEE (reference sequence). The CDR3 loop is CASSLGTSGLAKNIQYF. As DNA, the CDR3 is TGTGCCAGCAGCTTAGGGACTAGCGGGTTAGCCAAAAACATTCAGTACTTC.

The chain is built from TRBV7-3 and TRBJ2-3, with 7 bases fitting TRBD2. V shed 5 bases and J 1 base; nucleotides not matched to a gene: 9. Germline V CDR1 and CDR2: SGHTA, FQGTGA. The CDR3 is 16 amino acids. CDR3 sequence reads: CASSPAQAGGTDTQYF. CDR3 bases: TGTGCCAGCAGCCCCGCCCAGGCGGGGGGCACAGATACGCAGTATTTT.

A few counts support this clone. CDR3 loop: CASSFDRFQPQHF. As DNA, the CDR3 is TGTGCCAGCAGCTTCGACAGGTTTCAGCCCCAGCATTTT. This chain links TRBV21-1 with TRBJ1-5; the D call of TRBD1 is as the table states it, not checked on the DNA. TRBV21-1 is deemed a pseudogene. The CDR3 totals 13 residues.

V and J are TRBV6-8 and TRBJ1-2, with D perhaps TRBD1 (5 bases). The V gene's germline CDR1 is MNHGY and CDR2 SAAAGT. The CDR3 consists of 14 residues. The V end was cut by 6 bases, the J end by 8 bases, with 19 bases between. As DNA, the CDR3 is TGTGCCAGCAGACGATTCGGGTTGGGGCTCGGCTACACCTTC. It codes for CASRRFGLGLGYTF.

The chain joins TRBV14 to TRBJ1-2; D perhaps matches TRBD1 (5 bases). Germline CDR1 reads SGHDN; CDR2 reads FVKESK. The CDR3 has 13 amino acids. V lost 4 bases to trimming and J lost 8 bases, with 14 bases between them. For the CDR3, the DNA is TGTGCCAGCAGCCGGGGGGATATAGAGGGCTACACCTTC. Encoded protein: CASSRGDIEGYTF.

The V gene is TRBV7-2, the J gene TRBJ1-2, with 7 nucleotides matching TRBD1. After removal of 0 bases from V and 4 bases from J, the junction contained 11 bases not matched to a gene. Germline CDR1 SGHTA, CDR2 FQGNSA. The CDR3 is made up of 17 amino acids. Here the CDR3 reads CASSLAGGLVLSYGYTF. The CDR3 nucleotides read TGTGCCAGCAGCTTAGCAGGGGGCTTGGTTTTAAGCTATGGCTACACCTTC.

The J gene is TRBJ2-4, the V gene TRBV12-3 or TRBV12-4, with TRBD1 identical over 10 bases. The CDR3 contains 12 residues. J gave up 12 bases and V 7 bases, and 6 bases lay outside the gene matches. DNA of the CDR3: TGTGCCAGCACCCTGGACAGGGGGGATCAGTACTTC. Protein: CASTLDRGDQYF.

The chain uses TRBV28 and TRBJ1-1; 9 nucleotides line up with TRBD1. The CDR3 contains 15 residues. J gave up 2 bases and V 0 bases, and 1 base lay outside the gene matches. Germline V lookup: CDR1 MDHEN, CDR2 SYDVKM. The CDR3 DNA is TGTGCCAGCAGTTTATGGACAGGGGGAAACACTGAAGCTTTCTTT. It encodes CASSLWTGGNTEAFF. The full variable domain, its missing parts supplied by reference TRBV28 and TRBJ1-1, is DVKVTQSSRYLVKRTGEKVFLECVQDMDHENMFWYRQDPGLGLRLIYFSYDVKMKEKGDIPEGYSVSREKKERFSLILESASTNQTSMYLCASSLWTGGNTEAFFGQGTRLTVV.

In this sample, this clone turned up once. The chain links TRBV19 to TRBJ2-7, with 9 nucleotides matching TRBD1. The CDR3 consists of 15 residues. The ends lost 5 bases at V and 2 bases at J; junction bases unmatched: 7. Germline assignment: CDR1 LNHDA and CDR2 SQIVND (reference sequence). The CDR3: CASSSPGQGTYEQYF. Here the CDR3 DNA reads TGTGCCAGTAGTTCTCCGGGACAGGGCACCTACGAGCAGTACTTC.

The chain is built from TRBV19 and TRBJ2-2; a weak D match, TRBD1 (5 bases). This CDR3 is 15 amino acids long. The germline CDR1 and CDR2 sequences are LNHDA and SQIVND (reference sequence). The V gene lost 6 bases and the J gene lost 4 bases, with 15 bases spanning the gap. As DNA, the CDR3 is TGTGCCAGTAGCCGTAGGGGTTCGGGCACCGGGGAGCTGTTTTTT. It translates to CASSRRGSGTGELFF.

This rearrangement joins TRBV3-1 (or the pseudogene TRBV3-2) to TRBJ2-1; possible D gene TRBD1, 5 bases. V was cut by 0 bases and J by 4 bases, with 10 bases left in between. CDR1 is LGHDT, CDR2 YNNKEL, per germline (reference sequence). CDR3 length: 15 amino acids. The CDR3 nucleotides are TGTGCCAGCAGCCAAGACAGGGAAGGATACAATGAGCAGTTCTTC. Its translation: CASSQDREGYNEQFF.

CDR3 in amino acids: CASSRHSPSGRARDEQFF. In nucleotides, the CDR3 is TGTGCCAGCAGCCGGCACAGCCCTAGCGGGAGGGCCAGGGATGAGCAGTTCTTC. The V call is TRBV3-1 (or the pseudogene TRBV3-2), the J call TRBJ2-1, with 12 bases lining up with TRBD2. CDR1 is LGHDT and CDR2 is YNNKEL in the germline V gene (reference sequence). V trimming: 4 bases; J trimming: 8 bases; junction bases outside the gene matches: 15. The CDR3 is 18 residues long.

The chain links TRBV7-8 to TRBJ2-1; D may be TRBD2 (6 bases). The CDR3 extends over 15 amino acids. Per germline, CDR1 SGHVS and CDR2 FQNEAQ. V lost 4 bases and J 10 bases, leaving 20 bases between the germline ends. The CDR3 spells CASSSGLAYNVEQFF. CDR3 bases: TGTGCCAGCAGCTCGGGACTTGCCTACAATGTCGAGCAGTTCTTC.